These 26 T cell receptor beta chains share one sample of origin, sequenced in a study of T cell responses to AZD1222 COVID-19 vaccine. TCRdb's table, derived via immunoSEQ multiplex PCR, lists solely in-frame clones and lacks some. The sample carries 200,000 to 250,000 clones, approximately 94% recorded once. The sequencing used peripheral blood, collected on day 0 of MenACWY control vaccination. All receptors derive from an adult in good health.

This chain uses TRBV6-5 with TRBJ2-2; no clear D. This CDR3 contains 10 residues. Trimming left V 5 bases short and J 6 bases short, with 1 base between. Germline CDR1 and CDR2: MNHEY and SVGAGI. The CDR3 region has the DNA TGTGCCAGCAGTCCCGGGGAGCTGTTTTTT. Its translation: CASSPGELFF.

V gene TRBV5-6 combines with J gene TRBJ2-5; possibly TRBD1 or TRBD2 for D (5 bases each). The CDR3 extends over 14 amino acids. Trimming took 5 bases from V and 2 from J, leaving 13 bases between them. Germline V gives CDR1 SGHDT, CDR2 YYEEEE. CDR3 in DNA: TGTGCCAGCAGGGTATTGGGGACGCAAGAGACCCAGTACTTC. Its translation is CASRVLGTQETQYF.

This sequence joins TRBV6-5 and TRBJ1-1; 7 nucleotides agree with TRBD1. In germline, CDR1 is MNHEY, CDR2 SVGAGI. Trimming removed 7 bases from V and 3 bases from J; junction bases left unmatched: 5. The CDR3 is made up of 13 amino acids. CDR3 residues: CASKRQGYTEAFF. Written as DNA, the CDR3 is TGTGCCAGCAAAAGACAGGGATACACTGAAGCTTTCTTT.

Notes on this clone: The sample holds other DNA sequences that translate to the same CDR3. The chain couples TRBV24-1 to TRBJ1-2; D is undetermined. The CDR3 has 14 amino acids. Trimming removed 1 base from V and 2 bases from J, with 7 bases in between. Germline CDR1 and CDR2: KGHDR and SFDVKD. CDR3 DNA: TGTGCCACCAGTGATTTCCGGACGAACTATGGCTACACCTTC. This translates into CATSDFRTNYGYTF.

The chain joins TRBV20-1 to TRBJ2-7, with a possible D match to TRBD2 (6 bases). The CDR3 is 11 amino acids. The germline CDR1 and CDR2 sequences are DFQATT and SNEGSKA (reference sequence). The V end lost 3 bases, the J end lost 4 bases, and 7 bases lay between the germline ends. The CDR3 sequence: CSASGGYEQYF. As DNA, the CDR3 is TGCAGTGCTAGCGGGGGTTACGAGCAGTACTTC.

This clone was seen just once. This chain links TRBV4-2 with TRBJ1-3; D not certain. Germline CDR1 LGHNA, CDR2 YNFKEQ. With 0 bases removed from V and 0 bases from J, the gap between germline ends came to 3 bases. The CDR3 totals 14 residues. The CDR3 loop reads CASSQDSSGNTIYF. The CDR3 bases are TGTGCCAGCAGCCAAGACAGCTCTGGAAACACCATATATTTT.

A single count supports this clone. The rearrangement joins TRBV6-5 to TRBJ2-2, with D tentatively TRBD1 or TRBD2 (7 bases each). This CDR3 is 16 amino acids long. Germline-derived CDR1 and CDR2 are MNHEY and SVGAGI. V lost 0 bases and J 4 bases, leaving 12 bases between the germline ends. This CDR3 reads CASSYSSGGATGELFF. CDR3 coding DNA: TGTGCCAGCAGTTACTCGTCAGGGGGGGCCACCGGGGAGCTGTTTTTT.

The chain employs TRBV5-1 and TRBJ2-1; no firm D call. CDR1 is SGHRS and CDR2 is YFSETQ in the germline V gene. Trimming took off 0 bases at V and 2 bases at J, with 9 bases between the two ends. CDR3 length: 15 residues. CDR3 in amino acids: CASSLADGTYNEQFF. CDR3 sequence (DNA): TGCGCCAGCAGCTTGGCGGACGGAACCTACAATGAGCAGTTCTTC.

The V gene is TRBV7-8, the J gene TRBJ1-4; D ambiguous. The germline V gene has CDR1 SGHVS and CDR2 FQNEAQ. The germline V and J ends were trimmed by 4 bases and 0 bases, with 12 bases remaining between them. This CDR3 has 16 residues. This CDR3 reads CASSSNRAATNEKLFF. The DNA for the CDR3 is TGTGCCAGCAGCTCGAACAGAGCCGCAACTAATGAAAAACTGTTTTTT.

V usage is TRBV6-4 and J usage is TRBJ2-3, with no clear D. The CDR3 consists of 11 residues. Trimming took off 10 bases at V and 1 base at J, with 6 bases between the two ends. Germline CDR1 and CDR2: MRHNA and SNTAGT. The CDR3 sequence: CATLGTDTQYF. The CDR3 bases are TGTGCCACCCTGGGCACAGATACGCAGTATTTT.

DNA for the CDR3: TGTGCAAGTCGCTTAGGGCCGTATGGCTACACCTTC. Protein product: CASRLGPYGYTF. This chain connects TRBV12-2 to TRBJ1-2; the table's D call, TRBD1, has no DNA check behind it. TRBV12-2 is noted as a pseudogene. The CDR3 is 12 residues long.

The chain employs TRBV7-9 and TRBJ2-2; D may be TRBD1 or TRBD2 (5 bases each). V lost 5 bases to trimming and J lost 1 base, with 14 bases between them. Germline V CDR1 and CDR2: SEHNR, FQNEAQ (reference sequence). The CDR3 is made up of 16 amino acids. In DNA, the CDR3 is TGTGCCAGCAGCCAATCCGGGACGGGGAACACCGGGGAGCTGTTTTTT. As protein: CASSQSGTGNTGELFF.

The chain links TRBV5-1 to TRBJ2-3; D gene unclear. CDR1 is SGHRS and CDR2 is YFSETQ in the germline V gene. V gave up 0 bases and J gave up 2 bases, with 7 bases separating them. The CDR3 is 14 amino acids. CDR3 amino acids: CASSLEAYTDTQYF. DNA for the CDR3: TGCGCCAGCAGCTTGGAGGCTTACACAGATACGCAGTATTTT. Full variable domain (remainder filled in from reference TRBV5-1 and TRBJ2-3): KAGVTQTPRYLIKTRGQQVTLSCSPISGHRSVSWYQQTPGQGLQFLFEYFSETQRNKGNFPGRFSGRQFSNSRSEMNVSTLELGDSALYLCASSLEAYTDTQYFGPGTRLTVL.

The chain combines TRBV11-2 with TRBJ1-4; D not certain. Germline values: CDR1 SGHAT, CDR2 FQNNGV. V dropped 0 bases and J dropped 0 bases, with 20 bases sitting between them. This CDR3 has 20 amino acids. This CDR3 is CASSLDGIGLGTSTNEKLFF. The CDR3 nucleotides are TGTGCCAGCAGCTTAGATGGGATAGGATTGGGAACATCAACTAATGAAAAACTGTTTTTT.

The chain links TRBV3-1 (or the pseudogene TRBV3-2) to TRBJ2-1, with TRBD1 identical over 8 bases. Germline CDR1 reads LGHDT; CDR2 reads YNNKEL (reference sequence). The ends lost 4 bases at V and 6 bases at J; junction bases unmatched: 14. CDR3 length: 17 amino acids. This CDR3 is CASSRHPQGATPNEQFF. The CDR3 nucleotides are TGTGCCAGCAGCCGTCATCCCCAGGGGGCCACCCCCAATGAGCAGTTCTTC.

This sequence joins TRBV3-1 (or the pseudogene TRBV3-2) and TRBJ2-7; either TRBD1 or TRBD2 may supply D (7 bases each). From germline, CDR1 is LGHDT and CDR2 YNNKEL (reference sequence). The CDR3 is 13 residues long. Between the trimmed V and J ends, which lost 4 bases and 7 bases, there was a span of 14 bases. The CDR3 bases are TGTGCCAGCAGCCTCAACAGGGGAGGGGAGCAGTACTTC. Residues: CASSLNRGGEQYF.

The V call is TRBV7-9, the J call TRBJ2-7; D might be TRBD2 (5 bases). This CDR3 contains 16 residues. V gave up 5 bases and J gave up 3 bases, with 20 bases separating them. Looked up from germline, CDR1 is SEHNR and CDR2 is FQNEAQ (reference sequence). The CDR3 DNA follows: TGTGCCAGCAGCGGATACCGGGCCCTTGGGAGCTACGAGCAGTACTTC. Translation: CASSGYRALGSYEQYF.

The chain is built from TRBV24-1 and TRBJ2-7; tentatively, D is TRBD1 or TRBD2 (5 bases each). V lost 3 bases and J 3 bases, leaving 11 bases between the germline ends. The CDR3 totals 14 residues. Germline lookup yields CDR1 KGHDR and CDR2 SFDVKD. The CDR3 coding sequence is TGTGCCACCAGTGATACCGGGACGAGCTACGAGCAGTACTTC. This sequence encodes CATSDTGTSYEQYF.

The chain has TRBV7-3 and TRBJ2-7; 7 nucleotides line up with TRBD1. V trimming: 5 bases; J trimming: 0 bases; junction bases outside the gene matches: 7. The CDR3 loop spans 15 amino acids. Germline V lookup: CDR1 SGHTA, CDR2 FQGTGA. The CDR3 protein is CASSPGTASSYEQYF. As DNA, the CDR3 is TGTGCCAGCAGCCCGGGGACAGCGAGCTCCTACGAGCAGTACTTC.

This clone was counted once. This sequence joins TRBV6-5 and TRBJ2-7; D assignment may be TRBD1 or TRBD2 (5 bases each). The V end lost 2 bases, the J end lost 6 bases, and 5 bases lay between the germline ends. The germline gives CDR1 MNHEY, CDR2 SVGAGI. The CDR3 totals 11 residues. The CDR3 here is CASSYGGEQYF. CDR3 DNA sequence: TGTGCCAGCAGTTACGGGGGCGAGCAGTACTTC.

This CDR3 is CASRPDGGRSYEQYF. CDR3 nucleotide sequence: TGTGCCAGCAGACCGGACGGGGGACGTTCCTACGAGCAGTACTTC. The chain couples TRBV2 to TRBJ2-7, with TRBD2 as a possible D gene (6 bases). This CDR3 has 15 residues. Per germline, CDR1 SNHLY and CDR2 FYNNEI. V shed 6 bases and J shed 1 base, with 16 bases lying between them. The complete variable domain, with remaining parts taken from reference TRBV2 and TRBJ2-7, reads EPEVTQTPSHQVTQMGQEVILRCVPISNHLYFYWYRQILGQKVEFLVSFYNNEISEKSEIFDDQFSVERPDGSNFTLKIRSTKLEDSAMYFCASRPDGGRSYEQYFGPGTRLTVT.

The chain uses TRBV5-6 and TRBJ2-3, with 13 bases lining up with TRBD2. This CDR3 is 16 amino acids long. The ends lost 3 bases at V and 2 bases at J; junction bases unmatched: 3. Germline values: CDR1 SGHDT, CDR2 YYEEEE. Here the CDR3 DNA reads TGTGCCAGCAGCTGGGGGACTAGCGGGACCACAGATACGCAGTATTTT. This encodes CASSWGTSGTTDTQYF.

The rearrangement uses TRBV27 and TRBJ1-2; no definite D call. Germline CDR1 reads MNHEY; CDR2 reads SMNVEV (reference sequence). V lost 6 bases, J lost 7 bases, and 21 bases lay in between. This CDR3 spans 15 amino acids. The chain's CDR3 is CASRPPRQADAGYTF. In DNA, the CDR3 is TGTGCCAGCAGACCCCCACGGCAGGCTGACGCTGGCTACACCTTC.

This chain joins TRBV9 and TRBJ2-7; 7 bases are a match to TRBD1. Trimming at V came to 0 bases and at J to 2 bases, leaving 5 bases not matched to a gene. Per germline, CDR1 SGDLS and CDR2 YYNGEE. This CDR3 comprises 15 residues. The CDR3 DNA sequence: TGTGCCAGCAGCGTAGGAGGGGGCACAACCTACGAGCAGTACTTC. As protein: CASSVGGGTTYEQYF.

The chain recombines TRBV6-5 with TRBJ1-5; 7 nucleotides match TRBD1. The V gene end was trimmed by 6 bases and the J gene end by 2 bases; junction bases not matched to a gene: 7. This CDR3 has 15 residues. Germline V CDR1 and CDR2: MNHEY, SVGAGI. The CDR3 reads CASRVDRAGNQPQHF. The CDR3 bases are TGTGCCAGCAGGGTAGACAGGGCCGGCAATCAGCCCCAGCATTTT.

The J gene is TRBJ1-1, the V gene TRBV7-2, with unresolved D. The germline gives CDR1 SGHTA, CDR2 FQGNSA. V lost 5 bases and J 5 bases, leaving 12 bases between the germline ends. The CDR3 loop spans 13 amino acids. The CDR3 DNA reads TGTGCCAGCAGCCCCCTTCGGGAGACTGAAGCTTTCTTT. Residues: CASSPLRETEAFF.